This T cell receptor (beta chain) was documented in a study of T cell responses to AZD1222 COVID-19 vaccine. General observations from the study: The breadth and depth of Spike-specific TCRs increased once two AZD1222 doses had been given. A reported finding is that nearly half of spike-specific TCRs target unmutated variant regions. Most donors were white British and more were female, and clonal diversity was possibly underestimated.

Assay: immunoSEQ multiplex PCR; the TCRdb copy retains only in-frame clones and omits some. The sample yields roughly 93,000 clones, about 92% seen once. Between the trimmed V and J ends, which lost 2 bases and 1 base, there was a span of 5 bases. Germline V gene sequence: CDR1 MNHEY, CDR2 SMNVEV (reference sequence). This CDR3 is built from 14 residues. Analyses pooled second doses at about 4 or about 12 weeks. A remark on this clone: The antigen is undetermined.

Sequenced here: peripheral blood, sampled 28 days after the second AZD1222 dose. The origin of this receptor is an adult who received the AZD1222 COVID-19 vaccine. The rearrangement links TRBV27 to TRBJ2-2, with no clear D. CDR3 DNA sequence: TGTGCCAGCAGTTTAGGGATGAACACCGGGGAGCTGTTTTTT. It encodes CASSLGMNTGELFF.